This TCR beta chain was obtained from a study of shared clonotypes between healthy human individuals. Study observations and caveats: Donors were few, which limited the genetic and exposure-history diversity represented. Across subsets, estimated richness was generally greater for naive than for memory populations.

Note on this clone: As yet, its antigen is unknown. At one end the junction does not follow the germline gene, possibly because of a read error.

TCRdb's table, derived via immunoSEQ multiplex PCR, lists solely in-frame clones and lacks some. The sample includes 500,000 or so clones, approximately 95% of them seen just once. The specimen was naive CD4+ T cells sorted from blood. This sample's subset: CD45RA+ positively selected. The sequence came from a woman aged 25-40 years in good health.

The CDR3 nucleotides are TGTGCCAGCAGTCTCGACAGGGTTGCTCTCTTT. Translated, it gives CASSLDRVALF. The V and J genes are TRBV5-4 and TRBJ1-1, with TRBD1 identical over 7 bases. The V gene's germline CDR1 is SGHNT and CDR2 YYREEE (reference sequence). This CDR3 spans 11 amino acids. The entire variable domain, with the rest obtained from reference TRBV5-4 and TRBJ1-1, is as follows: ETGVTQSPTHLIKTRGQQVTLRCSSQSGHNTVSWYQQALGQGPQFIFQYYREEENGRGNFPPRFSGLQFPNYSSELNVNALELDDSALYLCASSLDRVALFGQGTRLTVV.